These T cell receptor beta chains were read from a single sample in a study of T-cell memory formation after mild COVID-19. MiXCR was run by TCRdb on the 5' RACE reads, yielding one entry per CDR3 protein. The data contain under 250,000 distinct CDR3 sequences, about 16% of them singletons. The material sequenced was PBMCs or a T cell subset sorted from them (not recorded which). The receptors shown here come from an adult woman who had mild COVID-19 (a few samples of this study predate the infection). Cell type and time point are not known. CDR3s include the opening cysteine and the closing phenylalanine or tryptophan. Fields, in order: D gene, V gene, J gene, clone size, CDR3 DNA, CDR3 protein. The D gene is left open where the match is weak. Clone size is given for some rows only: seen once, a few or many times, or a class if the clone is expanded.

d_call: NA; v_call: TRBV20-1; j_call: TRBJ2-7; clone_size: large; cdr3_nt: TGCAGTGCTACCCCCGGGGCCCTTCAGGGGTACGAGCAGTACTTC; cdr3_aa: CSATPGALQGYEQYF
d_call: NA; v_call: TRBV7-2; j_call: TRBJ2-5; clone_size: few; cdr3_nt: TGTGCCAGCAGCTTAAATCTAGAGACCCAGTACTTC; cdr3_aa: CASSLNLETQYF
d_call: TRBD2; v_call: TRBV20-1; j_call: TRBJ2-1; clone_size: few; cdr3_nt: TGCAGTGCACTGAGCCCAGCGGGAGGTAGCAATGAGCAGTTCTTC; cdr3_aa: CSALSPAGGSNEQFF
d_call: TRBD2; v_call: TRBV20-1; j_call: TRBJ2-1; clone_size: many; cdr3_nt: TGCAGTGCAGGACTAGCGGCCTACAATGAGCAGTTCTTC; cdr3_aa: CSAGLAAYNEQFF
d_call: NA; v_call: TRBV5-1; j_call: TRBJ2-6; clone_size: NA; cdr3_nt: TGCGCCAGCAGCTTCCCCCAGGGATCATACTCTGGGGCCAACGTCCTGACTTTC; cdr3_aa: CASSFPQGSYSGANVLTF
d_call: TRBD2; v_call: TRBV12-3/TRBV12-4; j_call: TRBJ2-7; clone_size: few; cdr3_nt: TGTGCCAGCACCCATCAGACTAGCGGGGCCTACGAGCAGTACTTC; cdr3_aa: CASTHQTSGAYEQYF
d_call: NA; v_call: TRBV3-1; j_call: TRBJ1-4; clone_size: few; cdr3_nt: TGTGCCAGCAGCCGCAGCGGAATACACGAAAAACTGTTTTTT; cdr3_aa: CASSRSGIHEKLFF
d_call: TRBD2; v_call: TRBV11-2; j_call: TRBJ2-7; clone_size: NA; cdr3_nt: TGTGCCAGCAGCTTAGGGGTAGCGGGGGTTGAGCAGTACTTC; cdr3_aa: CASSLGVAGVEQYF
d_call: NA; v_call: TRBV15; j_call: TRBJ2-1; clone_size: NA; cdr3_nt: TGTGCCACCAGCAGAACGGGCGGGCGCTCCTACAATGAGCAGTTCTTC; cdr3_aa: CATSRTGGRSYNEQFF
d_call: NA; v_call: TRBV7-9; j_call: TRBJ1-5; clone_size: NA; cdr3_nt: TGTGCCAGCAGCCTGGGGGGGCAGGGGATTCAGCCCCAGCATTTT; cdr3_aa: CASSLGGQGIQPQHF
d_call: NA; v_call: TRBV3-1; j_call: TRBJ1-4; clone_size: NA; cdr3_nt: TGTGCCAGCAGCCAAAGATCCGGCGGGTTAAATGAAAAACTGTTTTTT; cdr3_aa: CASSQRSGGLNEKLFF
d_call: NA; v_call: TRBV6-5; j_call: TRBJ2-7; clone_size: NA; cdr3_nt: TGTGCCAGCAGTTACTCGCCAGGGGCAGTGCAGTACTTC; cdr3_aa: CASSYSPGAVQYF
d_call: NA; v_call: TRBV5-1; j_call: TRBJ2-7; clone_size: many; cdr3_nt: TGCGCCAGCAGCTTTGGGCTGCGGCTCGAGCAGTACTTC; cdr3_aa: CASSFGLRLEQYF
d_call: TRBD2; v_call: TRBV7-9; j_call: TRBJ2-2; clone_size: few; cdr3_nt: TGTGCCAGCAGCTTAGCGCTTGGGACTAGCGTTTCGGCCGGGGAGCTGTTTTTT; cdr3_aa: CASSLALGTSVSAGELFF
d_call: NA; v_call: TRBV5-4; j_call: TRBJ1-6; clone_size: few; cdr3_nt: TGTGCCAGCAGCTACCGGGCTCTGGGGTCACCCCTCCACTTT; cdr3_aa: CASSYRALGSPLHF
d_call: NA; v_call: TRBV7-3; j_call: TRBJ2-2; clone_size: NA; cdr3_nt: TGTGCCAGCAGCTTGACCCAGTCGCCCGGGGAGCTGTTTTTT; cdr3_aa: CASSLTQSPGELFF
d_call: NA; v_call: TRBV15; j_call: TRBJ2-1; clone_size: NA; cdr3_nt: TGTGCCACCAGCAGGGCTACAGGGGAGCAGTTCTTC; cdr3_aa: CATSRATGEQFF
d_call: NA; v_call: TRBV5-1; j_call: TRBJ2-1; clone_size: NA; cdr3_nt: TGCGCCAGCAGTTTGCTGGGGGCTCAACCCAACAATGAGCAGTTCTTC; cdr3_aa: CASSLLGAQPNNEQFF
d_call: TRBD1; v_call: TRBV9; j_call: TRBJ2-2; clone_size: NA; cdr3_nt: TGTGCCAGCAGCTTCGGGACAGGGGCCACCGGGGAGCTGTTTTTT; cdr3_aa: CASSFGTGATGELFF
d_call: TRBD1; v_call: TRBV6-2/TRBV6-3; j_call: TRBJ2-6; clone_size: few; cdr3_nt: TGTGCCAGCAGACACAGGGGCTCTGGGGCCAACGTCCTGACTTTC; cdr3_aa: CASRHRGSGANVLTF
d_call: NA; v_call: TRBV7-2; j_call: TRBJ2-5; clone_size: few; cdr3_nt: TGTGCCAGCAGCCCCACAGGCGGGTTCGCCCCAGAACTACAAGAGACCCAGTACTTC; cdr3_aa: CASSPTGGFAPELQETQYF
d_call: NA; v_call: TRBV5-1; j_call: TRBJ2-2; clone_size: NA; cdr3_nt: TGCGCCAGCAGGTGGTCCCCTCAAGGCGGGGAGCTGTTTTTT; cdr3_aa: CASRWSPQGGELFF
d_call: NA; v_call: TRBV7-2; j_call: TRBJ2-7; clone_size: few; cdr3_nt: TGTGCCAGCAGCTTAAGGGACACCTACGAGCAGTACTTC; cdr3_aa: CASSLRDTYEQYF
d_call: NA; v_call: TRBV5-6; j_call: TRBJ2-1; clone_size: few; cdr3_nt: TGTGCCAGCAGCTTTCCGGAGGGGAATGAGCAGTTCTTC; cdr3_aa: CASSFPEGNEQFF
d_call: NA; v_call: TRBV29-1; j_call: TRBJ2-7; clone_size: many; cdr3_nt: TGCAGCGTCACTCTTAGCTCCTACGAGCAGTACTTC; cdr3_aa: CSVTLSSYEQYF
d_call: NA; v_call: TRBV2; j_call: TRBJ1-2; clone_size: NA; cdr3_nt: TGTGCCAGCAGTGAAGCCCAGACCTTATATGGCTACACCTTC; cdr3_aa: CASSEAQTLYGYTF
d_call: TRBD1; v_call: TRBV6-6; j_call: TRBJ2-7; clone_size: NA; cdr3_nt: TGTGCCAGCAGTTACGACGTCGGACAGGGGGCTTACGAGCAGTACTTC; cdr3_aa: CASSYDVGQGAYEQYF
d_call: NA; v_call: TRBV23-1; j_call: TRBJ1-1; clone_size: few; cdr3_nt: TGCGCCAGCAGGCAGGGACCCTTGAACACTGAAGCTTTCTTT; cdr3_aa: CASRQGPLNTEAFF
d_call: NA; v_call: TRBV18; j_call: TRBJ2-2; clone_size: NA; cdr3_nt: TGTGCCAGCTCACCTGGAAGGTCCAACACCGGGGAGCTGTTTTTT; cdr3_aa: CASSPGRSNTGELFF
d_call: NA; v_call: TRBV6-6; j_call: TRBJ2-3; clone_size: few; cdr3_nt: TGTGCCAGCAGTTACTCAATAAGTGGAGATACGCAGTATTTT; cdr3_aa: CASSYSISGDTQYF
d_call: TRBD1; v_call: TRBV3-1; j_call: TRBJ1-3; clone_size: many; cdr3_nt: TGTGCCAGCAGTACTACCCACAGGGGAGCTGGAAACACCATATATTTT; cdr3_aa: CASSTTHRGAGNTIYF
d_call: NA; v_call: TRBV4-2; j_call: TRBJ1-3; clone_size: few; cdr3_nt: TGTGCCAGCAGCAAAGCATACTCGAATCAAGACACCATATATTTT; cdr3_aa: CASSKAYSNQDTIYF
d_call: NA; v_call: TRBV7-2; j_call: TRBJ2-3; clone_size: few; cdr3_nt: TGTGCCAGCAGCTTAGCAGGCCGGGGCACAGATACGCAGTATTTT; cdr3_aa: CASSLAGRGTDTQYF
d_call: TRBD2; v_call: TRBV4-3; j_call: TRBJ2-7; clone_size: NA; cdr3_nt: TGCGCCAGCAGCCCTGGGACTAGCGGGAGGGTACTCGGGAACGAGCAGTACTTC; cdr3_aa: CASSPGTSGRVLGNEQYF
d_call: NA; v_call: TRBV5-6; j_call: TRBJ1-4; clone_size: NA; cdr3_nt: TGTGCCAGCACTTGGGGGCAAAGTTGGGAAAAACTGTTTTTT; cdr3_aa: CASTWGQSWEKLFF
d_call: TRBD2; v_call: TRBV7-9; j_call: TRBJ2-3; clone_size: NA; cdr3_nt: TGTGCCAGCAGCCTGGGACTAGCGGGAGAAGGAGATACGCAGTATTTT; cdr3_aa: CASSLGLAGEGDTQYF
d_call: TRBD1; v_call: TRBV28; j_call: TRBJ1-4; clone_size: NA; cdr3_nt: TGTGCCAGCAGTTTTAGGGACAGCCCGTCGGGAAAACTGTTTTTT; cdr3_aa: CASSFRDSPSGKLFF
d_call: NA; v_call: TRBV5-6; j_call: TRBJ2-1; clone_size: NA; cdr3_nt: TGTGCCAGCAGCCTGGACAAGGGGGAGCAGTTCTTC; cdr3_aa: CASSLDKGEQFF
d_call: NA; v_call: TRBV4-1; j_call: TRBJ1-2; clone_size: NA; cdr3_nt: TGCGCCAGCAGCCAAGAGCTGGGCCCTAACTATGGCTACACCTTC; cdr3_aa: CASSQELGPNYGYTF
d_call: TRBD2; v_call: TRBV9; j_call: TRBJ2-1; clone_size: NA; cdr3_nt: TGTGCCAGCAGCGTCGTACCGACTAGCGGCAACACGGAGCAGTTCTTC; cdr3_aa: CASSVVPTSGNTEQFF
d_call: TRBD1; v_call: TRBV5-1; j_call: TRBJ2-1; clone_size: few; cdr3_nt: TGCGCCAGCAGCTCGACGGGGGACAGGGGCGCGTACAATGAGCAGTTCTTC; cdr3_aa: CASSSTGDRGAYNEQFF
d_call: NA; v_call: TRBV30; j_call: TRBJ2-6; clone_size: few; cdr3_nt: TGTGCCTGGACCGGGCCGGGCTCTGGGGCCAACGTCCTGACTTTC; cdr3_aa: CAWTGPGSGANVLTF
d_call: NA; v_call: TRBV4-2; j_call: TRBJ2-6; clone_size: many; cdr3_nt: TGTGCCAGCAGCCAAGGGCAATCTGGGGCCAACGTCCTGACTTTC; cdr3_aa: CASSQGQSGANVLTF
d_call: NA; v_call: TRBV20-1; j_call: TRBJ1-1; clone_size: many; cdr3_nt: TGCAGTGCTAGCCGGACATCTGGCGCTTTCTTT; cdr3_aa: CSASRTSGAFF
d_call: TRBD2; v_call: TRBV7-9; j_call: TRBJ2-7; clone_size: NA; cdr3_nt: TGTGCCAGCAGCTCCAGACTAGCGGTCACCTACGAGCAGTACTTC; cdr3_aa: CASSSRLAVTYEQYF
d_call: NA; v_call: TRBV5-1; j_call: TRBJ1-4; clone_size: NA; cdr3_nt: TGCGCCAGCAGCCCAGGAGAAAAACTGTTTTTT; cdr3_aa: CASSPGEKLFF
d_call: TRBD1; v_call: TRBV6-1; j_call: TRBJ1-2; clone_size: NA; cdr3_nt: TGTGCCAGCAGGACGGACAGGAACTATGGCTACACCTTC; cdr3_aa: CASRTDRNYGYTF
d_call: NA; v_call: TRBV19; j_call: TRBJ1-2; clone_size: NA; cdr3_nt: TGTGCCAGTAGTACCCACAAGGGGACTAACTATGGCTACACCTTC; cdr3_aa: CASSTHKGTNYGYTF
d_call: NA; v_call: TRBV7-9; j_call: TRBJ1-1; clone_size: NA; cdr3_nt: TGTGCCAGCAGCTTGCCCGGGTCGGACGGGGGTTTTGAAGCTTTCTTT; cdr3_aa: CASSLPGSDGGFEAFF
d_call: NA; v_call: TRBV28; j_call: TRBJ2-7; clone_size: few; cdr3_nt: TGTGCCAGCAGTTGGGGGCGGGGACGCGAGCAGTACTTC; cdr3_aa: CASSWGRGREQYF
d_call: NA; v_call: TRBV15; j_call: TRBJ1-6; clone_size: NA; cdr3_nt: TGTGCCACCAGCAGAGATTGGCAGGGCCAACGCAGTTCACCCCTCCACTTT; cdr3_aa: CATSRDWQGQRSSPLHF
d_call: NA; v_call: TRBV12-3/TRBV12-4; j_call: TRBJ2-5; clone_size: medium-sized; cdr3_nt: TGTGCCAGCAGCCCGCCGTGGGAGACCCAGTACTTC; cdr3_aa: CASSPPWETQYF